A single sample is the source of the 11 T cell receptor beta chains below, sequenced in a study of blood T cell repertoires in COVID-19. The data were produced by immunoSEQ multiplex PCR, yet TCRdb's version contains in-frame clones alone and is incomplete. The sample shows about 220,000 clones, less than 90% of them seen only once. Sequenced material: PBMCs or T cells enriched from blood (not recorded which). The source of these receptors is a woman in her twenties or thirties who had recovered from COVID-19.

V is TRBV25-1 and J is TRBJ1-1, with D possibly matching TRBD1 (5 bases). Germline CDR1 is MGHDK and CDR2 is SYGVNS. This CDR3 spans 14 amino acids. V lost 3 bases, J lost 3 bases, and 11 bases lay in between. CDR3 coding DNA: TGTGCCAGCAGTGATAGGGGAGGCGACACTGAAGCTTTCTTT. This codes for CASSDRGGDTEAFF.

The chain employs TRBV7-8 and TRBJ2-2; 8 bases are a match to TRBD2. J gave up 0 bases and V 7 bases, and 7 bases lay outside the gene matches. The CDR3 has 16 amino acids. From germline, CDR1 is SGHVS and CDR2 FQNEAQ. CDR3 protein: CASMGDGGANTGELFF. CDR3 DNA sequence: TGTGCCAGCATGGGAGACGGGGGGGCGAACACCGGGGAGCTGTTTTTT.

CDR3 sequence reads: CASSAIDRGYNYGYTF. The CDR3 nucleotides read TGTGCCAGCAGTGCGATCGACAGGGGGTATAACTATGGCTACACCTTC. V and J are TRBV6-2 or TRBV6-3 and TRBJ1-2; 9 bases map to TRBD1. The length of the CDR3 is 16 residues. Per the germline V gene, CDR1 is MNHEY and CDR2 is SVGEGT. The junction had 8 bases not matched to a gene; V was cut back by 5 bases and J by 1 base.

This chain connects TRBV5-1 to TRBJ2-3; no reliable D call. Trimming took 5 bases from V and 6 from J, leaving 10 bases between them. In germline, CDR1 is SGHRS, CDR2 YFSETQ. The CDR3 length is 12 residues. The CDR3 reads CASRSRTDTQYF. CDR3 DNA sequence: TGCGCCAGCAGGTCCCGAACTGATACGCAGTATTTT.

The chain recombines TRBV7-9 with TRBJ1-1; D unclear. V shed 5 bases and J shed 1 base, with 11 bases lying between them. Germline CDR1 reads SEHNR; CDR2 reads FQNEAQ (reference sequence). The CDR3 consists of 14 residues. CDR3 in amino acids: CASSRLNGNTEAFF. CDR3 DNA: TGTGCCAGCAGCCGCCTCAACGGGAACACTGAAGCTTTCTTT.

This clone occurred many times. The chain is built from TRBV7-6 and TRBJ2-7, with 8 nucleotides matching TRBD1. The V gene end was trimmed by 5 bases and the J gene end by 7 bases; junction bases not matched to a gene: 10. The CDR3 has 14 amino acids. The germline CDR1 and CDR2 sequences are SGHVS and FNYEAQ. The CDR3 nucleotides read TGTGCCAGCAGCCTCAATCAGGGGGCGAGAGAGCAGTACTTC. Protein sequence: CASSLNQGAREQYF.

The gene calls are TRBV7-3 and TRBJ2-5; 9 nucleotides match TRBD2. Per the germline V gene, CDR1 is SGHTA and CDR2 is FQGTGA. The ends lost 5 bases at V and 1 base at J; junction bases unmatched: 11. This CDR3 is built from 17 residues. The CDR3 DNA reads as TGTGCCAGCAGCCCGGGACTAGCAAGGGGGGCCCAAGAGACCCAGTACTTC. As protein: CASSPGLARGAQETQYF. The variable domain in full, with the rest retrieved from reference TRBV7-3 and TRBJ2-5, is GAGVSQTPSNKVTEKGKYVELRCDPISGHTALYWYRQSLGQGPEFLIYFQGTGAADDSGLPNDRFFAVRPEGSVSTLKIQRTERGDSAVYLCASSPGLARGAQETQYFGPGTRLLVL.

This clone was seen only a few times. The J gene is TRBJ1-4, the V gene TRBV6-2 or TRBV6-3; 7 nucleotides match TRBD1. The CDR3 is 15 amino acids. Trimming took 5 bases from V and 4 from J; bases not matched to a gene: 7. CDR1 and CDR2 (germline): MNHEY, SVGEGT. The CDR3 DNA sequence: TGTGCCAGCAGTGACCTTGACAGGGTTAATGAAAAACTGTTTTTT. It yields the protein CASSDLDRVNEKLFF.

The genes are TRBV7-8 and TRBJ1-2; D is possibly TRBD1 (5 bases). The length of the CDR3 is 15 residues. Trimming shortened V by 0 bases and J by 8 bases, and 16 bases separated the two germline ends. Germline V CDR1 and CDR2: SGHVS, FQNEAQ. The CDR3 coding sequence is TGTGCCAGCAGCTTAGCAAGGTCCAGGGTTGGCGGCTACACCTTC. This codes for CASSLARSRVGGYTF.

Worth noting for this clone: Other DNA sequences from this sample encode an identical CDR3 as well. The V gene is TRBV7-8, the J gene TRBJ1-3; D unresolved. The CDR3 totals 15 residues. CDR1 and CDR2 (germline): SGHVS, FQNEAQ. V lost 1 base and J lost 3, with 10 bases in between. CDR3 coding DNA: TGTGCCAGCAGCTTAGTTAGTAACGGTGGAAACACCATATATTTT. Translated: CASSLVSNGGNTIYF.

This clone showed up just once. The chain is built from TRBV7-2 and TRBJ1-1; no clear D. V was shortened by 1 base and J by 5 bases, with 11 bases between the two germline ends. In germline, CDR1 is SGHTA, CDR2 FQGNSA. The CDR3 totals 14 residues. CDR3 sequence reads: CASSLVSIGTEAFF. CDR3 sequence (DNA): TGTGCCAGCAGCTTAGTGAGCATTGGTACTGAAGCTTTCTTT.